This T cell receptor (beta chain) was captured by sequencing in a study of blood T cell repertoires in COVID-19. Study as a whole: The origin of the acute and convalescent COVID-19 samples was the United States, Italy and Spain. In each case, the material was cDNA or gDNA derived from T cells, B-cell-depleted T cells, or PBMCs.

Study processing details: Amplification of reference gene primers provided the estimated nucleated cell counts. The protocol was immunoSEQ multiplex PCR, while the TCRdb copy is restricted to in-frame clones and leaves out a portion. That table supplies the V and J calls and clone size; D and trimming were determined from the DNA. Here the sample spans about 58,000 clones, roughly 89% being singletons. CDR1 and CDR2 (germline): LNHDA, SQIVND (reference sequence). V lost 9 bases and J lost 10; bases outside the gene matches: 17. The CDR3 is 17 amino acids. This chain links TRBV19 with TRBJ1-6, with 11 positions matching TRBD1. Sequenced input: peripheral blood. The receptor was isolated from a man aged 60 to 75 with active COVID-19. The CDR3 nucleotides are TGTGCCAGCCGCCGGGACAGGGGGTTGTCAGGGGCATCACCCCTCCACTTT. Translated: CASRRDRGLSGASPLHF.